This TCR beta chain was captured in a study of tumor and adjacent non-tumor tissue in lung cancer. On the study more broadly: The cohort had approximately 13 adenocarcinoma, 2 squamous cell and 1 small cell patients. Notes on the study in general: Tumor repertoires had a smaller top 100 clone share than normal lung. Tumor tissue had significantly higher TCR diversity than normal lung.

This sample's RNA came from whole unsorted tissue. Distant lung tissue was collected more than 3 cm away from the tumor edge. Chemotherapy-naive patients with new lung cancer underwent thoracic surgery in China, August–late 2014. TCRbeta libraries were built with three rounds of nested PCR, modified from ARM-PCR. TCRdb reprocessed the multiplex PCR reads with MiXCR, giving one entry per CDR3 protein. This table holds more than 75,000 distinct CDR3 sequences, 80% found once. With regard to this clonotype: The antigen is undetermined. An end of the junction does not agree with germline; a read error may underlie this.

This CDR3 has 16 amino acids. CDR1 is SGHAT, CDR2 FQNNGV, per germline. Material for sequencing was distant non-tumor lung tissue. This chain links TRBV11-2 with TRBJ2-5; 9 positions agree with TRBD2. This clonotype was obtained from a man between 60 and 75 years old with small cell lung cancer. The CDR3 DNA sequence: TGTGCCGGTAGCTTTACCCAGGGACTAGCATTAGAGATCCAGTACTTC. Its protein product is CAGSFTQGLALEIQYF.